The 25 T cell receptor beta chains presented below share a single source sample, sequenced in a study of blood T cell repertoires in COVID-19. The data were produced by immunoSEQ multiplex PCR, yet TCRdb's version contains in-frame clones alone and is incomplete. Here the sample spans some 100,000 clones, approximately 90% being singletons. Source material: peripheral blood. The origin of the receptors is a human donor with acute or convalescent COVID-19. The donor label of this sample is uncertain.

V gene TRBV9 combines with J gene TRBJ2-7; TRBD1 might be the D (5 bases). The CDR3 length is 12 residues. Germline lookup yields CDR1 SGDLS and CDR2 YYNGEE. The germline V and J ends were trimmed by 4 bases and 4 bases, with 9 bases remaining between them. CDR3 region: CASSTQGYEQYF. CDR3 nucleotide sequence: TGTGCCAGCAGCACTCAGGGTTACGAGCAGTACTTC.

The CDR3 bases are TGTGCCAGCAGTCCGACGACACGCCAAGAGACCCAGTACTTC. This gives the protein CASSPTTRQETQYF. The chain combines TRBV28 with TRBJ2-5; D is uncertain. With 5 bases removed from V and 1 base from J, the gap between germline ends came to 11 bases. Germline CDR1 is MDHEN and CDR2 is SYDVKM. CDR3 length: 14 amino acids. The full variable domain, completed using reference TRBV28 and TRBJ2-5, is DVKVTQSSRYLVKRTGEKVFLECVQDMDHENMFWYRQDPGLGLRLIYFSYDVKMKEKGDIPEGYSVSREKKERFSLILESASTNQTSMYLCASSPTTRQETQYFGPGTRLLVL.

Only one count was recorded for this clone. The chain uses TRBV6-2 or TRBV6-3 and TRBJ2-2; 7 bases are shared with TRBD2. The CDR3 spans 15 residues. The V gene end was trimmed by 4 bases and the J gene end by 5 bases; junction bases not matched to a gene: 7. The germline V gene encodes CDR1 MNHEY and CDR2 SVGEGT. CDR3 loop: CASSWGRARTGELFF. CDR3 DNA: TGTGCCAGCAGTTGGGGGAGGGCCAGAACCGGGGAGCTGTTTTTT.

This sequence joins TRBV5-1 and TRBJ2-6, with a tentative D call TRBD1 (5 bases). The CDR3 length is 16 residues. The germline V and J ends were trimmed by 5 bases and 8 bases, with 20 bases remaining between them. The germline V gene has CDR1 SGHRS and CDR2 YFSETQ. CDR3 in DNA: TGCGCCAGCAGTTTCCTCGACAGCCGTGGACCCAACGTCCTGACTTTC. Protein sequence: CASSFLDSRGPNVLTF. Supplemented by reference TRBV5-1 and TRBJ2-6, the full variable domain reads KAGVTQTPRYLIKTRGQQVTLSCSPISGHRSVSWYQQTPGQGLQFLFEYFSETQRNKGNFPGRFSGRQFSNSRSEMNVSTLELGDSALYLCASSFLDSRGPNVLTFGAGSRLTVL.

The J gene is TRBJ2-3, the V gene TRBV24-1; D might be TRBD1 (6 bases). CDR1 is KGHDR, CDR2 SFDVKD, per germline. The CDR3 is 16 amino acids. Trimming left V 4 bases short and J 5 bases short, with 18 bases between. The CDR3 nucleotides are TGTGCCACCAGTGACCCAGTCGGCAGGGGAATAGATACGCAGTATTTT. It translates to CATSDPVGRGIDTQYF.

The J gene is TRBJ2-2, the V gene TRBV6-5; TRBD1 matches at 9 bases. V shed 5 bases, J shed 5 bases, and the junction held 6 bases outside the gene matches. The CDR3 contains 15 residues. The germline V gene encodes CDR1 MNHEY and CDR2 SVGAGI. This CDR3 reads CASSRPGTGTGELFF. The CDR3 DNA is TGTGCCAGCAGTCGACCCGGGACAGGGACCGGGGAGCTGTTTTTT.

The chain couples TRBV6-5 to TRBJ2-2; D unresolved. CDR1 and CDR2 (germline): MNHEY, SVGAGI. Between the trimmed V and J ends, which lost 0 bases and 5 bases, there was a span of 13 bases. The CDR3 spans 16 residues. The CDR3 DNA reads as TGTGCCAGCAGTTACTCGGCAGGTCCCTCTACCGGGGAGCTGTTTTTT. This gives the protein CASSYSAGPSTGELFF.

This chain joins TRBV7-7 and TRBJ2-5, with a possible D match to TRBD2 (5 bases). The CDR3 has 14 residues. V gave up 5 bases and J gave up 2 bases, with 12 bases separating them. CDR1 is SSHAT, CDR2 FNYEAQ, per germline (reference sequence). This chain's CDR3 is CASSTQPGQETQYF. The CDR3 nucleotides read TGTGCCAGCAGCACCCAGCCGGGGCAAGAGACCCAGTACTTC.

The CDR3 protein is CASSSGTGMRGELFF. CDR3 DNA: TGTGCCAGCAGTTCCGGGACAGGGATGCGCGGGGAGCTGTTTTTT. J is TRBJ2-2 and V is TRBV3-1 (or the pseudogene TRBV3-2), with TRBD1 matching 9 bases. The junction had 9 bases not matched to a gene; V was cut back by 6 bases and J by 7 bases. Germline lookup yields CDR1 LGHDT and CDR2 YNNKEL (reference sequence). This CDR3 has 15 amino acids.

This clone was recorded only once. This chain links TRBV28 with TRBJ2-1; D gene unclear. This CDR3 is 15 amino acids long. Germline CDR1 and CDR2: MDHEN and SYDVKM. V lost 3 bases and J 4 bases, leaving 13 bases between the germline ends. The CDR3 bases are TGTGCCAGCAGTTTTATGTACAGTCAATACAATGAGCAGTTCTTC. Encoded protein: CASSFMYSQYNEQFF. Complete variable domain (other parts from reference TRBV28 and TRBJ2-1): DVKVTQSSRYLVKRTGEKVFLECVQDMDHENMFWYRQDPGLGLRLIYFSYDVKMKEKGDIPEGYSVSREKKERFSLILESASTNQTSMYLCASSFMYSQYNEQFFGPGTRLTVL.

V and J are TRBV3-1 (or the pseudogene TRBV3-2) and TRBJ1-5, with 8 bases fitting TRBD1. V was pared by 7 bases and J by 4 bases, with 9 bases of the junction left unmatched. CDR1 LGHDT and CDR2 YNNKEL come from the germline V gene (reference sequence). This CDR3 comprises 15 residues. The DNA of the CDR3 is TGTGCCAGCACCATAGACAGGGGAGGGAATCAGCCCCAGCATTTT. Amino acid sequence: CASTIDRGGNQPQHF.

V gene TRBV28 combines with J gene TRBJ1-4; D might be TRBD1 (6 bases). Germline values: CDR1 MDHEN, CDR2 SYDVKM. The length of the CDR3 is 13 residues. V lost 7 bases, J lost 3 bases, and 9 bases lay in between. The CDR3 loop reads CASKGEPNEKLFF. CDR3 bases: TGTGCCAGCAAGGGGGAGCCTAATGAAAAACTGTTTTTT.

CDR3 sequence reads: CASSESVSLQETQYF. CDR3 bases: TGTGCCAGCAGTGAATCAGTCAGTTTACAAGAGACCCAGTACTTC. The chain links TRBV25-1 to TRBJ2-5; no clear D gene. The CDR3 has 15 residues. The V end lost 1 base, the J end lost 2 bases, and 11 bases lay between the germline ends. Germline lookup yields CDR1 MGHDK and CDR2 SYGVNS.

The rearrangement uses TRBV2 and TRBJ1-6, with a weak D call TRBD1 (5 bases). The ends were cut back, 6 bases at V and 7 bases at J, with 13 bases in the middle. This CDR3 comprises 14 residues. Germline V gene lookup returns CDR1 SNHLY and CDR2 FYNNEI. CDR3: CASRETGYNSPLHF. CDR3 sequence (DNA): TGTGCCAGCAGAGAAACAGGTTACAATTCACCCCTCCACTTT.

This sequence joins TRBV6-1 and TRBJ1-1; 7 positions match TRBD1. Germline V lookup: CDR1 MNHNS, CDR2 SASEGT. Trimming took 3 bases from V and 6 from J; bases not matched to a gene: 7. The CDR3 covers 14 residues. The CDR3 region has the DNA TGTGCCAGCAGTGACAGGGGGTCCCGGGCTGAAGCTTTCTTT. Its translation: CASSDRGSRAEAFF.

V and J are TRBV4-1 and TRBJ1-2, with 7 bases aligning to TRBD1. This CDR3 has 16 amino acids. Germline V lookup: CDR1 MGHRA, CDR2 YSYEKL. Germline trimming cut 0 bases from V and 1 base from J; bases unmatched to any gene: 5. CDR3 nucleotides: TGCGCCAGCAGCCAAGATCCTACAGGGGATAACTATGGCTACACCTTC. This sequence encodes CASSQDPTGDNYGYTF.

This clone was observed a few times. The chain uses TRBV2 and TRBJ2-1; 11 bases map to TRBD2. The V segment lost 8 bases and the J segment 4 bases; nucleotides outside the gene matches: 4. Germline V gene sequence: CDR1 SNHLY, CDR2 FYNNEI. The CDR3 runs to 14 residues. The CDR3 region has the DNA TGTGCCAGCGGGAGACTAGCGGGGTACAATGAGCAGTTCTTC. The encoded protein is CASGRLAGYNEQFF.

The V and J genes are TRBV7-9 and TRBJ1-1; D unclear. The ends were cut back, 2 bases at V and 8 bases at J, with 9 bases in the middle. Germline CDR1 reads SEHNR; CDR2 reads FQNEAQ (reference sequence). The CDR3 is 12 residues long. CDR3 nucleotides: TGTGCCAGCAGCTTATCAGTGACAGAAGCTTTCTTT. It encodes CASSLSVTEAFF.

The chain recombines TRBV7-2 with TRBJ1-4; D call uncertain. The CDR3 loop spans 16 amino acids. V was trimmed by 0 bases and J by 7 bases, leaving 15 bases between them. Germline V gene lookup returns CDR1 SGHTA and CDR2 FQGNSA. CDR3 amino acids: CASSLARAVATEKLFF. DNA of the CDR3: TGTGCCAGCAGCTTAGCGCGGGCTGTGGCGACTGAAAAACTGTTTTTT. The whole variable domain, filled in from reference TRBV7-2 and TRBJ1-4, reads GAGVSQSPSNKVTEKGKDVELRCDPISGHTALYWYRQSLGQGLEFLIYFQGNSAPDKSGLPSDRFSAERTGGSVSTLTIQRTQQEDSAVYLCASSLARAVATEKLFFGSGTQLSVL.

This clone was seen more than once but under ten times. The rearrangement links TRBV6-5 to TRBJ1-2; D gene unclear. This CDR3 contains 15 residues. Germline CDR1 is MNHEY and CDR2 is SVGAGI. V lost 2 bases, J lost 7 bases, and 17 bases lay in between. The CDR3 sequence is CASSYAGPLIGGYTF. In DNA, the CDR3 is TGTGCCAGCAGTTACGCGGGCCCCCTGATTGGTGGCTACACCTTC.

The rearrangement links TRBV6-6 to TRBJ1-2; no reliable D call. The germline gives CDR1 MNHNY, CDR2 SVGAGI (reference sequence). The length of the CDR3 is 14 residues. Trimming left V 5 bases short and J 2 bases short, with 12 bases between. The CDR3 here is CASSQTSFNYGYTF. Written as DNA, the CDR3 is TGTGCCAGCAGTCAGACAAGTTTCAACTATGGCTACACCTTC.

Here the CDR3 reads CASSQRGGNTDTQYF. The CDR3 DNA sequence: TGTGCCAGCAGCCAAAGGGGCGGGAACACAGATACGCAGTATTTT. The chain joins TRBV7-3 to TRBJ2-3; tentative D call: TRBD2 (6 bases). V lost 5 bases and J 2 bases, leaving 14 bases between the germline ends. The germline V gene encodes CDR1 SGHTA and CDR2 FQGTGA. CDR3 length: 15 amino acids.

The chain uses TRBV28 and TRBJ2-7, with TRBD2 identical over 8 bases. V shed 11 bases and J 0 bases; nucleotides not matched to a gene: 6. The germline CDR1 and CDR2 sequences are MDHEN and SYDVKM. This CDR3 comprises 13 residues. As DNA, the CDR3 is TGTGCCTGCTACAGCGGGAGCTCCTACGAGCAGTACTTC. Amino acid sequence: CACYSGSSYEQYF.

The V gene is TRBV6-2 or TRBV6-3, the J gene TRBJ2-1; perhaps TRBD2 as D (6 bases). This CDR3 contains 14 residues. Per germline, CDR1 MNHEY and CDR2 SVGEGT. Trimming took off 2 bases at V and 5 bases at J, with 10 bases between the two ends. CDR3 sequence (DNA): TGTGCCAGCAGTTACGTGACTAGAGACAATGAGCAGTTCTTC. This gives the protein CASSYVTRDNEQFF.

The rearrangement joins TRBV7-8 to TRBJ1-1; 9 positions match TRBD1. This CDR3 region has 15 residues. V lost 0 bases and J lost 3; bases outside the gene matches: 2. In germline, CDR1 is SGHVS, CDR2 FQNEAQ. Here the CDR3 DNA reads TGTGCCAGCAGCTTAGCTGGACAGGGGTACACTGAAGCTTTCTTT. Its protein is CASSLAGQGYTEAFF.